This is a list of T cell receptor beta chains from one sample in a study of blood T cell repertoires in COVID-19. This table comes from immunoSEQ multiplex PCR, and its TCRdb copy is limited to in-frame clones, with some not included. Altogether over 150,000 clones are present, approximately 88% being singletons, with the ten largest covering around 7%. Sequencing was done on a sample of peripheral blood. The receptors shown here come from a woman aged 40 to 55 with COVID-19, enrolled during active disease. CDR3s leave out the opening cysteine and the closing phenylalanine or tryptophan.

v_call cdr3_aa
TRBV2 ASSEQGAYQPQH
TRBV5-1 ASRVAGARQETQY
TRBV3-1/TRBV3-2 ASSQAGSYEQY
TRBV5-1 ASSLLESYEQY
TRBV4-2 ASSQDTDETQY
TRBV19 ASSALSGRRGEQY
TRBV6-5 ASATGTGVNEQY
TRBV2 ASRPTGGAETQY
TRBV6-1 ASSEKGVYTEAF
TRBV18 ASSPSGGSSTDTQY
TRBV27 ASSSSRLAGEQF
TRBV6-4 ATSPGGSLGETQY
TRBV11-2 ASSFSAGNTIY
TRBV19 ASSILLPGTEAF
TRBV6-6 ASVRGDNEQF
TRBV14 ASSRTGFTQETQY
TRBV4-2 ASSQETGSSYEQY
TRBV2 ASSKTRDRVPGYT
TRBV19 ASSIGAVDNSPLH
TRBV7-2 ASSSYRRDQPQH
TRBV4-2 ASSQGQGLRYNEQF
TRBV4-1 ASSQDRSDTQY